These T cell receptor beta chains were read from a single sample in a study of CD8+ T cells in alopecia areata. The data were produced by immunoSEQ multiplex PCR, yet TCRdb's version contains in-frame clones alone and is incomplete. The sample consists of 150,000 to 200,000 clones, around three fifths of them appearing once. The source was CD4+ T cells sorted from blood, collected between weeks 49 and 50, from a patient treated with tofacitinib. The receptors were gathered from a human donor with alopecia areata. The conserved cysteine and the conserved F or W are not part of the CDR3 here.

V gene	J gene	CDR3 protein
TRBV5-1	TRBJ2-6	ASSRSDRPTGANVLT
TRBV30	TRBJ2-7	AWSGAGVPSEQY
TRBV6-7	TRBJ1-1	ARARDRARAFEAF
TRBV27	TRBJ1-2	ASSPGLDRVVRGYT
TRBV7-8	TRBJ2-7	ASRQGPLRREQY
TRBV29-1	TRBJ2-3	SVADISSTDTQY
TRBV10-2	TRBJ1-1	ASSDGKAF
TRBV29-1	TRBJ2-2	SATTGVHTGELF
TRBV4-3	TRBJ1-4	ASSQEWSRTNEKLF
TRBV7-2	TRBJ2-5	ASSKRAGNSNVGTQY
TRBV29-1	TRBJ2-6	SVEGPQGNDSGANVLT
TRBV5-1	TRBJ2-7	ASSNAGGSYEQY
TRBV7-9	TRBJ2-7	ASSSPGGPYEQY
TRBV30	TRBJ2-4	AWSVTEDARY
TRBV30	TRBJ2-2	AWKKVVGLAGTFANTGELF
TRBV30	TRBJ2-7	AWSTSSYEQY
TRBV29-1	TRBJ2-3	SVGQGLDTQY
TRBV6-5	TRBJ2-7	ASSTASYEQY
TRBV14	TRBJ2-2	ASSQVAGDTGELF
TRBV6-1	TRBJ2-5	ASMDREGRTQY
TRBV7-2	TRBJ2-5	ASSWPRFEETQY
TRBV4-3	TRBJ2-6	ASTTEPSGANVLT
TRBV20-1	TRBJ2-5	SPRTPQAQY
TRBV2	TRBJ1-2	ASSEQGAPQGYT
TRBV15	TRBJ2-5	ATSNRDQTQY
TRBV6-1	TRBJ1-5	ASRGQGDHQPQH
TRBV29-1	TRBJ2-1	SVSGGGTYNEQF
TRBV6-1	TRBJ2-7	ASRGEGNYEQY
TRBV6-5	TRBJ2-7	ASSLTGPAVEQY
TRBV2	TRBJ1-1	ASSNEGADTEAF
TRBV7-6	TRBJ2-7	ASSPRGGSSYEQY
TRBV2	TRBJ2-5	ASRGFEETQY
TRBV9	TRBJ2-2	ASSARQGAGELF
TRBV9	TRBJ1-6	ASSAQPPGGGGYNSPLH
TRBV29-1	TRBJ2-1	SVDGFNEQF
TRBV29-1	TRBJ1-1	SGRDLRTNTEAF
TRBV20-1	TRBJ2-3	SASPDTQY
TRBV29-1	TRBJ1-1	SVTPKLVPEAF
TRBV5-1	TRBJ1-1	ASSWDRMNTEAF
TRBV30	TRBJ2-2	AWSSGVNTGELF
TRBV2	TRBJ1-5	ASSEEANQPQH
TRBV30	TRBJ1-2	AWSGGGGRGNYGYT
TRBV29-1	TRBJ2-3	SVLPSGGNTDTQY
TRBV5-1	TRBJ2-2	ASVDTPNTGELF
TRBV7-2	TRBJ2-2	ASIPLLDTGELF
TRBV7-9	TRBJ2-7	ASSPTSGPKFEQY
TRBV30	TRBJ2-3	AWSYGTDTQY
TRBV7-2	TRBJ2-5	ASSKTTQETQY
TRBV14	TRBJ1-1	ASSQDEVPRTEAF
TRBV5-1	TRBJ2-6	ASSNGGKKHSGANVLT
TRBV30	TRBJ2-7	AWGDNSYEQY
TRBV6-5	TRBJ2-7	ASNRPGLPYEQY